This T cell receptor beta chain is drawn from a study of CXCR3-negative and CXCR3-positive naive CD8 T cells. Via 5' RACE with UMI labels, TRB cDNA libraries were prepared. TCRdb reprocessed the 5' RACE reads, with one entry per CDR3 protein and no DNA. The ten most abundant clones cover approximately 0.46% of a sample with over 100,000 distinct CDR3 sequences. As to this clonotype: Antigen unknown.

The CDR3 sequence is 14 residues long. CDR1 MNHEY and CDR2 SMNVEV come from the germline V gene (reference sequence). Regarding the study as a whole: The TRB CDR3s that CXCR3-positive naive cells carried were more hydrophobic than those of CXCR3-negative naive cells. Both of the naive subsets showed about the same high diversity, but memory CD8+ cells had much less.

The receptor comes from a human donor in good health. Some clones in this sample may be carry-over from other donors' samples. The chain recombines TRBV27 with TRBJ2-1; TCRdb gives TRBD1 as the D gene, but with no DNA this cannot be confirmed. The sequenced sample was naive CXCR3- CD8+ T cells from blood. Subset denoted: CD45RO-CCR7+CD27+CD95- naive CD8+ T cells lacking CXCR3 (TNR3-). The CDR3 region is CASSQNDRVHEQFF.